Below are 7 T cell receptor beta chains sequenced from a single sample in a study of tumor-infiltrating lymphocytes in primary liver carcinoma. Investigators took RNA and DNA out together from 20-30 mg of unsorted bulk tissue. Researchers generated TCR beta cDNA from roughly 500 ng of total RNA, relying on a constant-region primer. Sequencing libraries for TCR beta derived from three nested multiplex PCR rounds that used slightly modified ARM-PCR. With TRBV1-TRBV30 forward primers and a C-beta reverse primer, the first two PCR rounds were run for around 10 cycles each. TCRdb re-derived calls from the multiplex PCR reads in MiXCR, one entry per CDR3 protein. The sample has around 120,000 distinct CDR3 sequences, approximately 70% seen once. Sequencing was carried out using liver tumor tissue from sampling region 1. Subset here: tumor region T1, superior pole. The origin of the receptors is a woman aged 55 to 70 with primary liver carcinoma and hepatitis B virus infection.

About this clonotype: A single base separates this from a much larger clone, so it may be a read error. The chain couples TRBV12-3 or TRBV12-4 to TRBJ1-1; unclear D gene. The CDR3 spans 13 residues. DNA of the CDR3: TGTGCCAGCAGCCAAGCAGTCAACACTGAAGTTTTCTTT. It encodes CASSQAVNTEVFF.

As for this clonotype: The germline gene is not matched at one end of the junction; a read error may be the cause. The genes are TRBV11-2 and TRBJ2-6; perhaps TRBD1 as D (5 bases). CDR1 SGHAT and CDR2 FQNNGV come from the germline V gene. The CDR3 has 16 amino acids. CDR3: CASGLGVFSGAKVLTF. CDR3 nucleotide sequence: TGTGCCAGCGGCTTAGGGGTTTTCTCTGGGGCCAAAGTCCTGACTTTC.

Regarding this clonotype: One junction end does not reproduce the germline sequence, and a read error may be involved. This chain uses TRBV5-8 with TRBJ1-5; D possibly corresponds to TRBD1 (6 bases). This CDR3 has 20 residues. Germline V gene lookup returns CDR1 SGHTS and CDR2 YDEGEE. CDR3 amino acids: CASSLAPTDGGRHSNQSQHF. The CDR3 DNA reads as TGTGCCAGCAGCTTGGCCCCTACCGACGGGGGGCGCCATAGCAATCAGTCCCAGCATTTT.

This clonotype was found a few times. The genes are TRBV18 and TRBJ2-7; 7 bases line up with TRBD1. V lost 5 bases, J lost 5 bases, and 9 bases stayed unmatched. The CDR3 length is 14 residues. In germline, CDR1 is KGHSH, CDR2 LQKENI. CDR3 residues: CASSSRDSRDEQYF. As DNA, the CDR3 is TGTGCCAGCTCATCCCGGGACAGTCGGGACGAGCAGTACTTC. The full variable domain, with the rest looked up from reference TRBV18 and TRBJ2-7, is NAGVMQNPRHLVRRRGQEARLRCSPMKGHSHVYWYRQLPEEGLKFMVYLQKENIIDESGMPKERFSAEFPKEGPSILRIQQVVRGDSAAYFCASSSRDSRDEQYFGPGTRLTVT.

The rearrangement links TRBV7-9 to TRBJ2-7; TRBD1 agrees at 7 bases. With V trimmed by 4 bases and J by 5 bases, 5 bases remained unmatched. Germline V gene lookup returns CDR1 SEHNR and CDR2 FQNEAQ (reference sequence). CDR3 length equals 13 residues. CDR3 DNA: TGTGCCAGCAGCTGCCAGGGGGTTCACGAGCAGTACTTC. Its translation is CASSCQGVHEQYF.

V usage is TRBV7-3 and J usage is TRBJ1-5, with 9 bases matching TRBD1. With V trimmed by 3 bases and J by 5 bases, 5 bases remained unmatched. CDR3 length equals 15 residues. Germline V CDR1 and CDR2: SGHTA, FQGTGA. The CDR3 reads CASSLTGGDDQPQHF. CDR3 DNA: TGTGCCAGCAGCTTGACAGGGGGAGATGATCAGCCCCAGCATTTT.

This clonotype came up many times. CDR3 nucleotides: TGTGCCAGCAGTTTAGAAGGTGTACGCTACAATGAGCAGTTCTTC. Translating gives CASSLEGVRYNEQFF. The chain combines TRBV12-3 or TRBV12-4 with TRBJ2-1; no reliable D call. V shed 1 base and J shed 3 bases, with 10 bases lying between them. The CDR3 spans 15 residues.